This T cell receptor (beta chain) came from a study of T cell responses to AZD1222 COVID-19 vaccine. Whole-study findings and limits: Donors skewed white British and female; clonal diversity was possibly underestimated. Spike-specific TCR breadth and depth both grew after two AZD1222 doses.

Germline loops: CDR1 SGHVS, CDR2 FQNEAQ. This CDR3 is 16 amino acids long. The junction had 9 bases not matched to a gene; V was cut back by 4 bases and J by 4 bases. A word on this clone: The antigen is not known.

The table came from immunoSEQ multiplex PCR; TCRdb's copy has only in-frame clones and leaves some out. Among 66,000 or so clones listed, more than 65% were seen once. Sample: peripheral blood, taken on day 0 of MenACWY control vaccination. The receptor was derived from an adult in good health. The rearrangement joins TRBV7-8 to TRBJ1-4; 7 bases fit TRBD1. CDR3 in DNA: TGTGCCAGCAGCTCCCAAGGCAGGGGGGTTAATGAAAAACTGTTTTTT. It is translated as CASSSQGRGVNEKLFF.